The clone carrying this T cell receptor beta chain was picked up a small number of times. Its antigen remains unidentified. Arm-PCR of CDR3 regions with iRepertoire HTBI primers generated TCR beta libraries. TCRdb independently ran MiXCR on the multiplex PCR reads; one entry per CDR3 protein. The repertoire has 500,000 to 700,000 distinct CDR3 sequences, about 32% of them found once; the top ten carry about two fifths. V was clipped by 4 bases and J by 4 bases; unmatched bases: 5. This CDR3 comprises 15 residues. The germline V gene encodes CDR1 SGHTA and CDR2 FQGNSA. These data belong to a study of regulatory T cells in long-lasting Graves disease. Time point meaning: persistent/refractory GD, antithyroid drugs over 5 years with positive TRAb. The TCR library used RNA extracted from PBMCs. Regarding the study as a whole: Persistent Graves' cases showed lower TCR diversity than newly diagnosed cases.

Sequencing used peripheral blood mononuclear cells (PBMCs), obtained when the disease was refractory, from a patient treated with antithyroid drugs. This sequence was found in a female donor with Graves disease. The chain is built from TRBV7-2 and TRBJ1-4; 8 nucleotides line up with TRBD1. This chain's CDR3 is CASSYGQGLNEKLFF. Here the CDR3 DNA reads TGTGCCAGCAGCTATGGACAGGGTCTTAATGAAAAACTGTTTTTT.